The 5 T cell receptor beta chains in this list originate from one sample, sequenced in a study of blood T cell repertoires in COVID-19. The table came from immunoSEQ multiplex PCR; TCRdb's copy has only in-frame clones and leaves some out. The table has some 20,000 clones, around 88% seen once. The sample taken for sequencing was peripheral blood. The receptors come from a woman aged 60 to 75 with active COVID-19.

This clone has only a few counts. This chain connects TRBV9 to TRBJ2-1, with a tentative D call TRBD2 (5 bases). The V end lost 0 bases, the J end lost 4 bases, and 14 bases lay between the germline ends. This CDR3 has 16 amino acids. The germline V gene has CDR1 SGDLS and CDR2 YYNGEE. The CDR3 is CASSVGRGREYNEQFF. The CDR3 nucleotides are TGTGCCAGCAGCGTAGGCCGCGGGCGAGAGTACAATGAGCAGTTCTTC.

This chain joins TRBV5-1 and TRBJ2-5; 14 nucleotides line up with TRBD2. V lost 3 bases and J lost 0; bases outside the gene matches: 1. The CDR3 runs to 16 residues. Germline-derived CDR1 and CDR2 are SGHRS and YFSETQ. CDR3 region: CASSSGLAGDQETQYF. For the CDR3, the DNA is TGCGCCAGCAGCTCGGGACTAGCGGGGGACCAAGAGACCCAGTACTTC.

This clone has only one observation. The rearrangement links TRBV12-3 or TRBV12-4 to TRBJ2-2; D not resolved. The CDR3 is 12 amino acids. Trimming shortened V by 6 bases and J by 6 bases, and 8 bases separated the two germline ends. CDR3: CASSPRPGELFF. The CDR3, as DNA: TGTGCCAGCAGCCCCCGTCCCGGGGAGCTGTTTTTT.

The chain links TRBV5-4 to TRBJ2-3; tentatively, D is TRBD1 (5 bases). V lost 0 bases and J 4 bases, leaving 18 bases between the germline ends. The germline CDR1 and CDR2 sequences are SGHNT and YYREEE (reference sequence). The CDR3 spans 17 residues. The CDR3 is CASSLVGAGNGPDTQYF. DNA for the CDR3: TGTGCCAGCAGCTTGGTTGGTGCAGGGAATGGGCCAGATACGCAGTATTTT.

The CDR3 DNA reads TGTGCCAGTCGCGGGGCGACGGAAGGCTACACCTTC. Translation: CASRGATEGYTF. This chain links TRBV6-5 with TRBJ1-2, with D possibly being TRBD1 (5 bases). Germline values: CDR1 MNHEY, CDR2 SVGAGI. The CDR3 consists of 12 residues. Trimming removed 9 bases at V and 8 bases at J, with 16 bases between.